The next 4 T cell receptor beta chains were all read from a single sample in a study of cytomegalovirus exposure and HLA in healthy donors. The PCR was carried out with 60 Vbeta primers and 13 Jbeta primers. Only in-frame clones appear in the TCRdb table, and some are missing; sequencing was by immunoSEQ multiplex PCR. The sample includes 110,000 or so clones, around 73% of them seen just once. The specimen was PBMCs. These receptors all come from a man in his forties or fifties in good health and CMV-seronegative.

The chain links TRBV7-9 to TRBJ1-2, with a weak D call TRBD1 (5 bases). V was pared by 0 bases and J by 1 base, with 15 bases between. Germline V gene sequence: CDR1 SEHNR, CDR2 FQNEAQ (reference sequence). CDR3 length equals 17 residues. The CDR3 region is CASSLARGTDFNYGYTF. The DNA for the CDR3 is TGTGCCAGCAGCTTAGCGCGAGGGACTGACTTTAACTATGGCTACACCTTC.

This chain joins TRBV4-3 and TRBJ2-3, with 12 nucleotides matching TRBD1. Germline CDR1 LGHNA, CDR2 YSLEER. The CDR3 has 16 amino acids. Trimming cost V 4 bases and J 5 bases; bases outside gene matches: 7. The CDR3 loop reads CASSPSGTGGGDTQYF. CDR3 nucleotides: TGCGCCAGCAGCCCCTCCGGGACAGGGGGCGGAGATACGCAGTATTTT.

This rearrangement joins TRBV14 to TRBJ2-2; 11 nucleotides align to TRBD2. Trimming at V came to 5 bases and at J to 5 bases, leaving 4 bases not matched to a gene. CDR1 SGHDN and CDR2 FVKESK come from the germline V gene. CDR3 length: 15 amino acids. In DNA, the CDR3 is TGTGCCAGCAGCAAACGACTAGCGGGGACCGGGGAGCTGTTTTTT. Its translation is CASSKRLAGTGELFF.

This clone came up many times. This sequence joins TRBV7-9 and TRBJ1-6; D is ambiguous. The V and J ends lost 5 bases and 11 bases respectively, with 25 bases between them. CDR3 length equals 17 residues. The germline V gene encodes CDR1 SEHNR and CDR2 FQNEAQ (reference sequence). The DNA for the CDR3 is TGTGCCAGCAGCCAGACGCGTCTAGGCCGTCTGTGGACACCCCTCCACTTT. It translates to CASSQTRLGRLWTPLHF.